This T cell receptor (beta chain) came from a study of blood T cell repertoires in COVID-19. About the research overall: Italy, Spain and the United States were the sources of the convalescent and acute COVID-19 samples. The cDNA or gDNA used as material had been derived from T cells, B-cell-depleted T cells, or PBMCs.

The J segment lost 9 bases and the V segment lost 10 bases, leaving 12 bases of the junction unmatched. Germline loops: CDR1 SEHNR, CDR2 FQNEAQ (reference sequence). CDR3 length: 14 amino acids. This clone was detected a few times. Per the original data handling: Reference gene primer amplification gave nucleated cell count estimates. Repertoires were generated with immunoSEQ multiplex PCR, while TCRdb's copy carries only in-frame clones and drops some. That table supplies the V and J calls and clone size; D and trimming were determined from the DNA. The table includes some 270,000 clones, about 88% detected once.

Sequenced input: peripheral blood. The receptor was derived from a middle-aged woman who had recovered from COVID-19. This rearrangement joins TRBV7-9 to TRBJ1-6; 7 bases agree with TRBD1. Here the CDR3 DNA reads TGTGCCATAGAGTACAGGGGATTAGGTTCACCCCTCCACTTT. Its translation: CAIEYRGLGSPLHF.